The sample holds a few counts of the clone carrying this TCR beta chain. This entry is derived from a study of blood T cell repertoires in COVID-19. Across the whole study: T cells, B-cell-depleted T cells, or PBMCs supplied cDNA or gDNA.

The assay was immunoSEQ multiplex PCR, and TCRdb's table has in-frame clones only and misses some. Found here are approximately 250,000 clones, 65% to 90% of them singletons; the top ten hold less than 8%. The length of the CDR3 is 10 residues. The sample was peripheral blood. This chain links TRBV21-1 with TRBJ2-3; TRBD2, the table's D call, lacks a check against the DNA. TRBV21-1 is an annotated pseudogene. The TCR comes from a woman in her 50s with acute or convalescent COVID-19. The CDR3 is CASNADTQYF. In DNA, the CDR3 is TGTGCCAGCAACGCGGATACGCAGTATTTT.